The rows below give T cell receptor beta chains drawn from one sample of a study of blood T cell repertoires in COVID-19. This table comes from immunoSEQ multiplex PCR, and its TCRdb copy is limited to in-frame clones, with some not included. The sample consists of roughly 220,000 clones, roughly four fifths of them appearing once. Sequenced sample: PBMCs or T cells enriched from blood (not recorded which). These receptors were taken from a woman aged 40 to 50 with acute COVID-19. CDR3s leave out the opening cysteine and the closing phenylalanine or tryptophan.

cdr3_aa,cdr3_length,j_call,v_call
ASSFLGEYTEAF,12,TRBJ1-1,TRBV5-1
ASRHGQGGSETQY,13,TRBJ2-5,TRBV5-1
ASSLPGYEQY,10,TRBJ2-7,TRBV21-1
ATSDPLNTEAF,11,TRBJ1-1,TRBV24-1
ASSAMGGPLTGELF,14,TRBJ2-2,TRBV7-6
ASSLVVPGRRSNSPLH,16,TRBJ1-6,TRBV7-2
ASRPNRDSRGYT,12,TRBJ1-2,TRBV19
ASSRVTEETQY,11,TRBJ2-5,TRBV7-3
ASSSGGKQF,9,TRBJ2-1,TRBV6-5
ASRKSGTGSLETQY,14,TRBJ2-5,TRBV27
ASSVIWGGSTNEKLF,15,TRBJ1-4,TRBV6-1
ASSAGFNYGYT,11,TRBJ1-2,TRBV7-9
ASSLDYHEQY,10,TRBJ2-7,TRBV7-2
ASRQGENQPQH,11,TRBJ1-5,TRBV5-1
ASSPNRDEKLF,11,TRBJ1-4,TRBV19
SVSAGTGNEKLF,12,TRBJ1-4,TRBV29-1
ASRTHRNQPQH,11,TRBJ1-5,TRBV28
ASSATPAGELF,11,TRBJ2-2,TRBV2